The 20 T cell receptor beta chains given below trace back to one sample, sequenced in a study of regulatory T cells in long-lasting Graves disease. Time point specified: persistent/refractory GD, antithyroid drugs over 5 years with positive TRAb. There was RNA extracted from PBMCs, and the TCR library was made from it. Arm-PCR with iRepertoire HTBI primers amplified the CDR3 regions for these TCR beta libraries. MiXCR, run by TCRdb on the multiplex PCR reads, gives a single entry per CDR3 protein. Of roughly 400,000 distinct CDR3 sequences detected, less than 25% appear once; the ten largest clones hold roughly 20%. Sequences were derived from peripheral blood mononuclear cells (PBMCs), sampled when the disease was refractory, from a patient treated with antithyroid drugs. These receptors came from a female donor with Graves disease.

This clonotype was recorded many times. DNA of the CDR3: TGTGCCAGCAGTCCCGGGACACGCGGCTACACCTTC. Its translation: CASSPGTRGYTF. The rearrangement joins TRBV2 to TRBJ1-2, with a possible D match to TRBD1 (6 bases). CDR1 SNHLY and CDR2 FYNNEI come from the germline V gene. V was trimmed by 5 bases and J by 8 bases, leaving 12 bases between them. The CDR3 has 12 residues.

In the case of this clonotype: One end of the junction does not line up with germline, which may come from a read error. The chain has TRBV6-8 and TRBJ2-2, with D perhaps TRBD2 (6 bases). The CDR3 runs to 13 residues. Germline V CDR1 and CDR2: MNHGY, SAAAGT. This CDR3 is CASSGDSIGELFF. The CDR3 DNA follows: TGCGCCAGCAGTGGGGACTCGATCGGGGAGCTGTTTTTT.

This clonotype was counted ten times or more. V usage is TRBV28 and J usage is TRBJ2-7; D ambiguous. The V end was cut by 4 bases, the J end by 2 bases, with 15 bases between. There are 15 residues in the CDR3. Germline V lookup: CDR1 MDHEN, CDR2 SYDVKM. DNA of the CDR3: TGTGCCAGCAGTTCCCCTCCATCGCCCCCCTACGAGCAGTACTTC. Protein sequence: CASSSPPSPPYEQYF.

This clonotype was observed at least ten times. The chain joins TRBV28 to TRBJ1-5; 9 positions agree with TRBD1. The V gene's germline CDR1 is MDHEN and CDR2 SYDVKM. This CDR3 has 18 residues. The junction had 8 bases not matched to a gene; V was cut back by 2 bases and J by 0 bases. CDR3 in amino acids: CASSLTTGGIVSNQPQHF. The CDR3 nucleotides are TGTGCCAGCAGTTTAACGACAGGGGGAATAGTTAGCAATCAGCCCCAGCATTTT.

This clonotype has at least ten counts. This chain joins TRBV12-3 or TRBV12-4 and TRBJ1-1; D remains ambiguous. V gave up 1 base and J gave up 14 bases, with 17 bases separating them. The CDR3 runs to 13 residues. CDR3 sequence reads: CASSLGVELIPFF. Here the CDR3 DNA reads TGTGCCAGCAGTTTAGGAGTGGAACTGATCCCATTCTTT.

A few counts support this clonotype. The V and J genes are TRBV6-2 or TRBV6-3 and TRBJ1-5, with D hard to call. The CDR3 consists of 15 residues. The V end was cut by 5 bases, the J end by 4 bases, with 15 bases between. Germline CDR1 MNHEY, CDR2 SVGEGT. The CDR3 DNA follows: TGTGCCAGCAGTGAATCCGGGTCCCTGAATCAGCCCCAGCATTTT. This translates into CASSESGSLNQPQHF.

This chain joins TRBV27 and TRBJ1-6; 11 nucleotides align to TRBD1. J gave up 6 bases and V 5 bases, and 6 bases lay outside the gene matches. The CDR3 totals 16 residues. Germline values: CDR1 MNHEY, CDR2 SMNVEV (reference sequence). In DNA, the CDR3 is TGTGCCAGCAGTCTGTGGACAGGGGGCTTTAATTCACCCCTCCACTTT. It encodes CASSLWTGGFNSPLHF.

This rearrangement joins TRBV18 to TRBJ1-6, with D hard to call. Trimming stripped 2 bases from V and 7 bases from J, with 9 bases between. This CDR3 comprises 14 residues. Germline lookup yields CDR1 KGHSH and CDR2 LQKENI. DNA for the CDR3: TGTGCCAGCTCACCAAGTTCCCAGAATTCACCCCTCCACTTT. Residues: CASSPSSQNSPLHF.

The chain links TRBV10-3 to TRBJ2-7; D is possibly TRBD1 (5 bases). V dropped 2 bases and J dropped 5 bases, with 13 bases sitting between them. The CDR3 is made up of 14 amino acids. The V gene's germline CDR1 is ENHRY and CDR2 SYGVKD. CDR3 DNA sequence: TGTGCCATCAGTGAGGCCCAGGGTGCCCACGAGCAGTACTTC. It yields the protein CAISEAQGAHEQYF.

V gene TRBV27 combines with J gene TRBJ2-7; 8 nucleotides agree with TRBD2. CDR1 is MNHEY and CDR2 is SMNVEV in the germline V gene (reference sequence). CDR3 size: 13 residues. J was trimmed by 4 bases and V by 10 bases; bases with no gene match: 9. The CDR3 nucleotides read TGTGCCATCAAGCCCAGCGGGAGTTACGAGCAGTACTTC. It specifies CAIKPSGSYEQYF.

CDR3 sequence reads: CASSPGQGNVQPQHF. The CDR3 DNA reads TGTGCCAGCAGCCCGGGACAGGGTAACGTACAGCCCCAGCATTTT. The V call is TRBV9, the J call TRBJ1-5; 9 bases align to TRBD1. The junction had 9 bases not matched to a gene; V was cut back by 4 bases and J by 7 bases. CDR3 length equals 15 residues. Germline CDR1 reads SGDLS; CDR2 reads YYNGEE.

This clonotype has only a few counts. The chain links TRBV29-1 to TRBJ1-1; D perhaps matches TRBD1 (6 bases). The V end lost 8 bases, the J end lost 1 base, and 11 bases lay between the germline ends. The germline CDR1 and CDR2 sequences are SQVTM and ANQGSEA. The CDR3 contains 12 residues. CDR3 protein: CSTQQGNTEAFF. The CDR3 DNA sequence: TGCAGCACCCAACAGGGGAACACTGAAGCTTTCTTT.

This clonotype was found many times. This chain uses TRBV6-1 with TRBJ1-1; no clear D. Germline CDR1 is MNHNS and CDR2 is SASEGT. The CDR3 contains 12 residues. V dropped 3 bases and J dropped 1 base, with 3 bases sitting between them. The CDR3 DNA is TGTGCCAGCAGTGACAGGAACACTGAAGCTTTCTTT. This encodes CASSDRNTEAFF.

This clonotype has ten or more counts. J is TRBJ1-5 and V is TRBV28, with D possibly matching TRBD1 (5 bases). Between the trimmed V and J ends, which lost 1 base and 7 bases, there was a span of 20 bases. Germline V gene lookup returns CDR1 MDHEN and CDR2 SYDVKM. This CDR3 comprises 17 residues. The CDR3 protein is CASSLSLRGSGGQPQHF. CDR3 in DNA: TGTGCCAGCAGTTTATCCCTCCGGGGGTCGGGCGGGCAGCCCCAGCATTTT.

As to this clonotype: At one boundary the junction diverges from the germline segment, which might be a read error. J is TRBJ2-7 and V is TRBV29-1; the D is unclear. There are 15 residues in the CDR3. CDR1 SQVTM and CDR2 ANQGSEA come from the germline V gene. The CDR3 loop reads CSVQDQHISSYEQYF. The CDR3 DNA follows: TGCAGCGTTCAAGACCAACACATCAGCTCCTACGAGCAGTACTTC.

Concerning this clonotype itself: Since a much larger clone is just one base distant, this may be a read error. The rearrangement uses TRBV12-3 or TRBV12-4 and TRBJ1-2, with no clear D. This CDR3 is built from 15 residues. In DNA, the CDR3 is TGTGCCAGCGGTTTCCTCCGGCCGACCAACTATGGCTACACCTTC. Translated, it gives CASGFLRPTNYGYTF.

This clonotype was seen at least ten times. J is TRBJ1-5 and V is TRBV2; D gene unclear. The CDR3 has 14 amino acids. Germline CDR1 reads SNHLY; CDR2 reads FYNNEI. V was trimmed by 4 bases and J by 3 bases, leaving 10 bases between them. The CDR3, as DNA: TGTGCCAGCAGTGTAGAAGGCGACAATCAGCCCCAGCATTTT. It codes for CASSVEGDNQPQHF.

This clonotype was detected ten times or more. The chain has TRBV28 and TRBJ1-1; D gene uncertain. The V end lost 3 bases, the J end lost 3 bases, and 11 bases lay between the germline ends. From germline, CDR1 is MDHEN and CDR2 SYDVKM. The CDR3 loop spans 14 amino acids. The DNA for the CDR3 is TGTGCCAGCAGTTTCTTACAAACGGACACTGAAGCTTTCTTT. Its translation: CASSFLQTDTEAFF.

CDR3 in DNA: TGTGCCAGCAGCCAAGTCGGACAGGGGATTGGTCAAGAGACCCAGTACTTC. Its translation: CASSQVGQGIGQETQYF. The chain is built from TRBV4-2 and TRBJ2-5; TRBD1 agrees at 9 bases. The CDR3 spans 17 residues. CDR1 and CDR2 (germline): LGHNA, YNFKEQ. Trimming cost V 1 base and J 2 bases; bases outside gene matches: 8.

Only a few counts were recorded for this clonotype. The V gene is TRBV28, the J gene TRBJ1-1; TRBD1 matches at 7 bases. Germline V CDR1 and CDR2: MDHEN, SYDVKM. This CDR3 is 15 amino acids long. Trimming cost V 5 bases and J 4 bases; bases outside gene matches: 10. The CDR3 nucleotides are TGTGCCAGCAGTCTCCAGAAAGGGGGCCGCACTGAAGCTTTCTTT. Translation: CASSLQKGGRTEAFF.